The 29 T cell receptor beta chains below come from one sample, sequenced in a study of blood T cell repertoires in COVID-19. The protocol was immunoSEQ multiplex PCR, while the TCRdb copy is restricted to in-frame clones and leaves out a portion. The sample lists some 120,000 clones; 88% were seen once. What was sequenced was peripheral blood. Every receptor here comes from a human donor in a cohort sampled during active COVID-19.

This clone was detected once. This chain joins TRBV7-9 and TRBJ2-7, with 9 bases matching TRBD2. Germline CDR1 is SEHNR and CDR2 is FQNEAQ (reference sequence). CDR3 length: 15 residues. V was clipped by 5 bases and J by 1 base; unmatched bases: 6. Here the CDR3 reads CASSVSGGPSYEQYF. CDR3 DNA sequence: TGTGCCAGCAGCGTTAGCGGGGGCCCTTCCTACGAGCAGTACTTC.

The chain recombines TRBV12-3 or TRBV12-4 with TRBJ1-1; D gene uncertain. Between the trimmed V and J ends, which lost 6 bases and 0 bases, there was a span of 8 bases. CDR3 length equals 13 residues. This CDR3 reads CASRLQLNTEAFF. CDR3 coding DNA: TGTGCCAGCAGGTTACAATTGAACACTGAAGCTTTCTTT.

The chain is built from TRBV7-9 and TRBJ1-6; 7 bases map to TRBD1. V trimming: 2 bases; J trimming: 0 bases; junction bases outside the gene matches: 10. The germline V gene has CDR1 SEHNR and CDR2 FQNEAQ (reference sequence). The CDR3 extends over 19 amino acids. The chain's CDR3 is CASSLRARGNVSYNSPLHF. In nucleotides, the CDR3 is TGTGCCAGCAGCTTAAGGGCCAGGGGGAACGTCTCCTATAATTCACCCCTCCACTTT.

This clone was recorded only once. The J gene is TRBJ2-5, the V gene TRBV30; possible D gene TRBD1, 6 bases. The V end was cut by 1 base, the J end by 5 bases, with 14 bases between. This CDR3 is built from 14 residues. CDR1 is GTSNPN and CDR2 is SVGIG in the germline V gene (reference sequence). In nucleotides, the CDR3 is TGTGCCTGGAGTGCTGGGGGCGTCTTGGAGACCCAGTACTTC. It yields the protein CAWSAGGVLETQYF.

The chain combines TRBV30 with TRBJ2-7, with D possibly being TRBD2 (6 bases). Trimming removed 0 bases at V and 2 bases at J, with 8 bases between. CDR1 is GTSNPN and CDR2 is SVGIG in the germline V gene (reference sequence). CDR3 size: 13 residues. The CDR3 bases are TGTGCCTGGAGTGTAGGAGGGGCCTACGAGCAGTACTTC. This gives the protein CAWSVGGAYEQYF.

This clone came up a few times. The genes are TRBV5-5 and TRBJ2-7, with TRBD1 as a possible D gene (5 bases). Germline loops: CDR1 SGHKS, CDR2 YYEKEE (reference sequence). Trimming stripped 0 bases from V and 3 bases from J, with 10 bases between. The CDR3 has 14 amino acids. The CDR3 DNA is TGTGCCAGCAGCTTGGCGTTCAGGGACTACGAGCAGTACTTC. It specifies CASSLAFRDYEQYF.

This clone was recorded once. This chain links TRBV7-2 with TRBJ2-5, with 9 positions matching TRBD2. This CDR3 contains 15 residues. V was clipped by 3 bases and J by 2 bases; unmatched bases: 4. Germline V CDR1 and CDR2: SGHTA, FQGNSA. CDR3 in amino acids: CASSLGLAGQETQYF. CDR3 in DNA: TGTGCCAGCAGCTTGGGACTAGCAGGTCAAGAGACCCAGTACTTC.

The chain is built from TRBV7-9 and TRBJ1-2, with TRBD1 matching over 8 bases. The CDR3 spans 16 residues. Trimming cost V 4 bases and J 4 bases; bases outside gene matches: 11. Germline V gene sequence: CDR1 SEHNR, CDR2 FQNEAQ (reference sequence). CDR3 nucleotide sequence: TGTGCCAGCAGCTCGGACAGGGCGGGGTCGGTCTATGGCTACACCTTC. Amino acid sequence: CASSSDRAGSVYGYTF.

The rearrangement uses TRBV18 and TRBJ1-6; D may be TRBD1 (5 bases). Germline V gene sequence: CDR1 KGHSH, CDR2 LQKENI. V was cut by 1 base and J by 9 bases, with 7 bases left in between. The CDR3 consists of 13 residues. CDR3 protein: CASSPRDSSPLHF. CDR3 coding DNA: TGTGCCAGCTCACCACGGGACTCTTCACCCCTCCACTTT.

Only one count was recorded for this clone. Its ends do not fully match the called genes, so a read error is possible. The sample carries other DNA sequences with the same CDR3. V usage is TRBV7-7 and J usage is TRBJ2-2, with TRBD2 identical over 10 bases. CDR3 length: 16 residues. Germline V gene lookup returns CDR1 SSHAT and CDR2 FNYEAQ (reference sequence). This chain's CDR3 is CASSSTGTSVPGELFF. For the CDR3, the DNA is TGTGCTAGCAGCAGCACCGGGACTAGCGTTCCCGGGGAGCTGTTTTTT.

The chain uses TRBV3-1 (or the pseudogene TRBV3-2) and TRBJ1-2; 7 positions agree with TRBD1. Germline V CDR1 and CDR2: LGHDT, YNNKEL (reference sequence). The CDR3 contains 14 residues. Trimming removed 4 bases from V and 5 bases from J; junction bases left unmatched: 7. This CDR3 is CASSPTGDSYGYTF. The CDR3 DNA reads TGTGCCAGCAGCCCTACAGGGGACTCTTATGGCTACACCTTC.

This clone turned up a few times. V and J are TRBV14 and TRBJ1-4, with D tentatively TRBD1 (5 bases). In germline, CDR1 is SGHDN, CDR2 FVKESK. The V end was cut by 0 bases, the J end by 0 bases, with 11 bases between. CDR3 length: 17 residues. The CDR3 DNA is TGTGCCAGCAGCCAAGATCTATGGACATCAACTAATGAAAAACTGTTTTTT. Encoded protein: CASSQDLWTSTNEKLFF.

The chain couples TRBV3-1 (or the pseudogene TRBV3-2) to TRBJ1-2, with 11 bases identical to TRBD1. The ends lost 0 bases at V and 8 bases at J; junction bases unmatched: 5. The CDR3 is 15 residues long. Germline CDR1 and CDR2: LGHDT and YNNKEL (reference sequence). CDR3 sequence reads: CASSQDFGQGAGYTF. For the CDR3, the DNA is TGTGCCAGCAGCCAAGATTTTGGACAGGGGGCCGGCTACACCTTC.

The chain recombines TRBV19 with TRBJ2-2; TRBD2 aligns across 14 bases. With V trimmed by 3 bases and J by 5 bases, 11 bases remained unmatched. CDR1 is LNHDA and CDR2 is SQIVND in the germline V gene (reference sequence). The CDR3 runs 19 residues. The CDR3 nucleotides are TGTGCCAGTAGTATTCCCTGGACTAGCGGGAGGAGAAGAACCGGGGAGCTGTTTTTT. Translation: CASSIPWTSGRRRTGELFF. The full variable domain, in which reference TRBV19 and TRBJ2-2 provide the parts outside the CDR3, is DGGITQSPKYLFRKEGQNVTLSCEQNLNHDAMYWYRQDPGQGLRLIYYSQIVNDFQKGDIAEGYSVSREKKESFPLTVTSAQKNPTAFYLCASSIPWTSGRRRTGELFFGEGSRLTVL.

Turning to this clone: The junction shows a germline mismatch at one end, possibly a read error. The rearrangement uses TRBV7-7 and TRBJ1-1, with no clear D. The CDR3 is made up of 15 amino acids. The germline gives CDR1 SSHAT, CDR2 FNYEAQ (reference sequence). The CDR3 nucleotides read TGTGCTAGCAGCTTAGGAGCAGGATCGAACACTGAAGCTTTCTTT. Translating it yields CASSLGAGSNTEAFF.

The rearrangement uses TRBV5-1 and TRBJ1-4; D is perhaps TRBD1 (6 bases). Per germline, CDR1 SGHRS and CDR2 YFSETQ. V lost 4 bases and J 8 bases, leaving 24 bases between the germline ends. The CDR3 length is 17 residues. The CDR3 coding sequence is TGCGCCAGCAGCGGAACAGGGTCTAAAAGAAACGTGGAAAAACTGTTTTTT. Translated, it gives CASSGTGSKRNVEKLFF.

The rearrangement joins TRBV7-8 to TRBJ1-3, with a weak D call TRBD1 (6 bases). CDR1 and CDR2 (germline): SGHVS, FQNEAQ. The CDR3 is 15 amino acids. The V end lost 0 bases, the J end lost 2 bases, and 8 bases lay between the germline ends. CDR3 sequence reads: CASSLARTAGNTIYF. CDR3 bases: TGTGCCAGCAGCTTAGCGAGGACAGCTGGAAACACCATATATTTT. Drawing the rest from reference TRBV7-8 and TRBJ1-3, the complete variable domain is GAGVSQSPRYKVAKRGQDVALRCDPISGHVSLFWYQQALGQGPEFLTYFQNEAQLDKSGLPSDRFFAERPEGSVSTLKIQRTQQEDSAVYLCASSLARTAGNTIYFGEGSWLTVV.

The J gene is TRBJ2-5, the V gene TRBV4-2, with a weak D call TRBD2 (5 bases). This CDR3 is built from 16 residues. V lost 0 bases, J lost 1 base, and 12 bases lay in between. Germline CDR1 is LGHNA and CDR2 is YNFKEQ. For the CDR3, the DNA is TGTGCCAGCAGCCAAGAAGGCCAGCGGCCCCAAGAGACCCAGTACTTC. Encoded protein: CASSQEGQRPQETQYF.

This chain uses TRBV28 with TRBJ2-7; the D gene is possibly TRBD1 (5 bases). Trimming removed 3 bases at V and 2 bases at J, with 11 bases between. The CDR3 loop spans 14 amino acids. CDR1 MDHEN and CDR2 SYDVKM come from the germline V gene. In DNA form, the CDR3 reads TGTGCCAGCAGTTTTTCTACAGGTACCTACGAGCAGTACTTC. Translation gives CASSFSTGTYEQYF.

The chain employs TRBV27 and TRBJ1-1; possible D gene TRBD1, 6 bases. Trimming cost V 7 bases and J 0 bases, with 15 bases left between them. The germline gives CDR1 MNHEY, CDR2 SMNVEV (reference sequence). The CDR3 is 15 amino acids. The DNA for the CDR3 is TGTGCCAGCACCCCTAGGGGGGGAATGAACACTGAAGCTTTCTTT. Translation gives CASTPRGGMNTEAFF.

This chain links TRBV6-5 with TRBJ2-1; TRBD1 matches at 10 bases. With 5 bases clipped from V and 7 bases from J, the junction kept 2 bases outside the gene matches. The CDR3 length is 13 residues. Looked up from germline, CDR1 is MNHEY and CDR2 is SVGAGI. The CDR3 nucleotides are TGTGCCAGCAGTCTGGGACAGGGGAATGAGCAGTTCTTC. Residues: CASSLGQGNEQFF.

The chain recombines TRBV2 with TRBJ2-5; 7 bases align to TRBD1. This CDR3 spans 14 amino acids. V trimming: 9 bases; J trimming: 4 bases; junction bases outside the gene matches: 11. Germline V gene lookup returns CDR1 SNHLY and CDR2 FYNNEI. CDR3 in amino acids: CASYKPGTVETQYF. CDR3 sequence (DNA): TGTGCCAGTTACAAACCCGGGACAGTAGAGACCCAGTACTTC.

A few counts support this clone. CDR3 amino acids: CASSQDIGTRANEQFF. CDR3 nucleotide sequence: TGCGCCAGCAGCCAAGATATCGGGACTAGGGCTAATGAGCAGTTCTTC. This rearrangement joins TRBV4-1 to TRBJ2-1, with 8 bases matching TRBD2. This CDR3 region has 16 residues. V shed 0 bases and J 7 bases; nucleotides not matched to a gene: 8. Germline V gene data show CDR1 as MGHRA and CDR2 as YSYEKL.

This chain links TRBV19 with TRBJ1-5; 10 bases map to TRBD1. Germline-derived CDR1 and CDR2 are LNHDA and SQIVND (reference sequence). The V gene end was trimmed by 4 bases and the J gene end by 7 bases; junction bases not matched to a gene: 10. The CDR3 has 16 amino acids. CDR3 sequence reads: CASSSRQGARGQPQHF. The CDR3 nucleotides are TGTGCCAGTAGTAGCCGACAGGGGGCGCGAGGGCAGCCCCAGCATTTT.

V and J are TRBV19 and TRBJ1-5, with 10 bases that match TRBD1. J was trimmed by 4 bases and V by 9 bases; bases with no gene match: 3. Per germline, CDR1 LNHDA and CDR2 SQIVND (reference sequence). This CDR3 contains 13 residues. CDR3 sequence reads: CASEGQGNQPQHF. The CDR3, as DNA: TGTGCCAGCGAGGGACAGGGGAATCAGCCCCAGCATTTT. The complete variable domain, with remaining parts taken from reference TRBV19 and TRBJ1-5, reads DGGITQSPKYLFRKEGQNVTLSCEQNLNHDAMYWYRQDPGQGLRLIYYSQIVNDFQKGDIAEGYSVSREKKESFPLTVTSAQKNPTAFYLCASEGQGNQPQHFGDGTRLSIL.

J is TRBJ2-7 and V is TRBV3-1 (or the pseudogene TRBV3-2), with TRBD1 matching 9 bases. Trimming removed 4 bases from V and 6 bases from J; junction bases left unmatched: 4. The CDR3 covers 13 residues. In germline, CDR1 is LGHDT, CDR2 YNNKEL (reference sequence). CDR3 nucleotide sequence: TGTGCCAGCAGCCCCCGGGACAGGGCCGAGCAGTACTTC. Translated: CASSPRDRAEQYF.

The chain employs TRBV27 and TRBJ2-7, with TRBD1 as a possible D gene (6 bases). Trimming left V 0 bases short and J 7 bases short, with 22 bases between. There are 17 residues in the CDR3. CDR1 and CDR2 from the germline V gene are MNHEY and SMNVEV (reference sequence). In nucleotides, the CDR3 is TGTGCCAGCAGTTTATCGTACCCGAGGGGACGGGACATTGAGCAGTACTTC. Its translation: CASSLSYPRGRDIEQYF.

This chain uses TRBV5-1 with TRBJ2-1; 10 bases agree with TRBD1. The CDR3 spans 15 residues. In germline, CDR1 is SGHRS, CDR2 YFSETQ. The junction had 5 bases not matched to a gene; V was cut back by 2 bases and J by 6 bases. The CDR3 DNA reads TGCGCCAGCAGCTTCGCGGGACAGGGGCCCAATGAGCAGTTCTTC. Translation: CASSFAGQGPNEQFF.

This sequence joins TRBV5-1 and TRBJ1-2; D may be TRBD1 (5 bases). The V gene lost 4 bases and the J gene lost 0 bases, with 13 bases spanning the gap. CDR3 length equals 15 residues. In germline, CDR1 is SGHRS, CDR2 YFSETQ. In DNA, the CDR3 is TGCGCCAGCAGCCCTCACCAGGGTTCTAACTATGGCTACACCTTC. Translated, it gives CASSPHQGSNYGYTF.